This T cell receptor beta chain came from a study of blood T cell repertoires in COVID-19. The wider study: Acute and convalescent COVID-19 specimens originated in the United States, Italy and Spain. The cDNA or gDNA used as material had been derived from T cells, B-cell-depleted T cells, or PBMCs.

Per the germline V gene, CDR1 is LNHDA and CDR2 is SQIVND (reference sequence). The CDR3 length is 16 residues. The trim removed 2 bases at V and 6 bases at J, leaving 6 bases unmatched. Produced via immunoSEQ multiplex PCR; TCRdb's table is partial and in-frame only. In the table there are roughly 290,000 clones, under 90% of which are singletons. The clonotype comes from a woman between 40 and 50 years old who had recovered from COVID-19. Sequences were obtained from PBMCs or T cells enriched from blood (not recorded which). The genes are TRBV19 and TRBJ2-1; TRBD2 matches at 11 bases. CDR3: CASSITTSGNVNEQFF. As DNA, the CDR3 is TGTGCCAGTAGTATAACGACTAGCGGGAATGTCAATGAGCAGTTCTTC.